This T cell receptor beta chain was documented in a study of response to subunit inactivated influenza vaccine. This CDR3 has 13 amino acids. V lost 5 bases and J lost 9, with 17 bases in between. The germline gives CDR1 DFQATT, CDR2 SNEGSKA (reference sequence). TCRdb passed the RT-PCR reads through MiXCR, listing each CDR3 protein once. This repertoire shows under 750,000 distinct CDR3 sequences, 10% to 15% found once; its top ten account for roughly a tenth. Study outcomes and limitations: Only a handful of new T cells, the authors suggested, are recruited with each seasonal influenza vaccination.

This clonotype was seen many times. No antigen is known for it. The specimen comprised PBMCs from blood, sampled on the day of vaccination. The V and J genes are TRBV20-1 and TRBJ2-1, with D perhaps matching TRBD2 (5 bases). The TCR comes from a man in his fifties who received an inactivated influenza vaccine. The CDR3 loop reads CSAGGLAWGEQFF. In DNA form, the CDR3 reads TGCAGTGCTGGCGGACTTGCTTGGGGTGAGCAGTTCTTC.